This TCR beta chain was captured in a study of T cell responses to AZD1222 COVID-19 vaccine. For the study at large: The analysis combined second doses at about 4 or about 12 weeks. Study outcomes and limitations: Only after the peak T cell response were repertoires sampled. Donors skewed white British and female; clonal diversity was possibly underestimated.

Repertoires were generated with immunoSEQ multiplex PCR, while TCRdb's copy carries only in-frame clones and drops some. The sample yields about 140,000 clones, 92% seen once. Concerning this clone itself: The antigen remains unidentified.

Germline CDR1 is MDHEN and CDR2 is SYDVKM. This CDR3 is 16 amino acids long. Trimming took off 5 bases at V and 4 bases at J, with 18 bases between the two ends. Specimen: peripheral blood, collected on day 0 of AZD1222 vaccination. The receptor's source is an adult in good health. The chain has TRBV28 and TRBJ1-5; D possibly corresponds to TRBD1 (6 bases). As DNA, the CDR3 is TGTGCCAGCAGTACCCCTTTGAAGACAGGTAATCAGCCCCAGCATTTT. Protein product: CASSTPLKTGNQPQHF.